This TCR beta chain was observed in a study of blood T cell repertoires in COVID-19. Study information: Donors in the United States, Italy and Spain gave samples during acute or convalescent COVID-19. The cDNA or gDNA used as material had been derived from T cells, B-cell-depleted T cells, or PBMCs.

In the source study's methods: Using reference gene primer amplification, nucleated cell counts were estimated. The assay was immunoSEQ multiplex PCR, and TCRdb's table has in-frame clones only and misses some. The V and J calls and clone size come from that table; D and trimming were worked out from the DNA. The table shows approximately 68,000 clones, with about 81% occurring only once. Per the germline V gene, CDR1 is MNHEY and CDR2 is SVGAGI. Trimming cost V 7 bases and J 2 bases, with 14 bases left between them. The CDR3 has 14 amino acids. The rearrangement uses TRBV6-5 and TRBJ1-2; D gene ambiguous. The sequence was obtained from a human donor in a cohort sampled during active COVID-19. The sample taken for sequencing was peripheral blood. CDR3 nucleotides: TGTGCCAGCACGAGGTTCCCGACGAACTATGGCTACACCTTC. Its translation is CASTRFPTNYGYTF.